This paragraph covers one T cell receptor beta chain sequence. Its antigen specificity is not known. Nothing much larger sits one base from this clone, and base qualities are not available. From its cysteine to its phenylalanine, the CDR3 spans 16 amino acids. Kept here is only the CDR3 DNA, which spans 48 bases and is read in frame from base 1. V loses 4 bases, J loses 1 base, and the germline ends lie 16 bases apart. CDR1 and CDR2 (SGDLS, YYNGEE) derive from the germline V gene. These data belong to a study of blood T cell repertoires in COVID-19 (dated by TCRdb to the early 2020s). Regarding the research as a whole: Collaborator samples came from the United States, Italy and Spain and covered acute and convalescent phases of COVID-19. The prospective study material was composed of cDNA or gDNA derived from T cells, B-cell-depleted T cells, or PBMCs. The dataset comprised deeply sampled blood TCRbeta repertoires from subjects exposed to, actively infected with, or recovered from COVID-19. The repertoires were released in a freely available public database meant as a resource for research on the immune response to SARS-CoV-2. The samples were drawn from the first 160 participants of the ongoing ImmuneRACE study and from over a thousand subjects provided by 6 global collaborators. A de-identified subject ID, COVID-19 status, age in years and sex were almost always included in the sample metadata. Where available, HLA class I and class II types were taken from metadata supplied by the sample provider and were not determined by assay-based typing. Overall results and qualifications from the work: Clinical and demographic metadata were provided uncurated, with the amount varying by source and participant.

TCRbeta CDR3 regions were amplified from genomic DNA using the immunoSEQ Assay, a bias-controlled multiplex PCR. The authors' analysis ran thus. Nucleated cell counts per sample were estimated from amplification of reference gene primers within the assay. Sequence reads were collapsed and filtered to measure the absolute abundance of every unique TCRbeta CDR3 rearrangement. For each sample, productive Simpson clonality was calculated as the square root of Simpson's diversity index over productive rearrangements. Held by TCRdb, this immuneACCESS table contains in-frame sequences only and omits some clones. Under half of the omission traces to an unresolved V gene where checked; the cause of the rest is unknown. The V and J calls and clone size come from that table; D and trimming were worked out from the DNA. Present in this sample are around 320,000 clones, 90% of which were seen just once. Of the sample, 4% to 5.5% falls within the top ten clones.

Participants in the prospective study were enrolled through a virtual design, were aged roughly 18 to 100 years, and lived in roughly 24 United States geographic areas. To assign participants to cohorts, the prospective study relied on clinical history that participants themselves reported in a screening survey and a study questionnaire. In the prospective study, whole blood, serum and a nasopharyngeal or oropharyngeal swab were collected from each participant by mobile phlebotomists. Prospective study participants could optionally give additional blood draws and questionnaires over an approximately 2-month period. Before DNA extraction, prospective study blood samples were shipped either frozen or at room temperature.

The sequencing input was PBMCs or T cells enriched from blood (not recorded which). The TCR originated in a woman aged 18-29 years with acute COVID-19. The sequence is built from TRBV9 and TRBJ2-3; TRBD2 might be the D gene, on 7 matching bases. The CDR3 region reads CASSPRGGVGTDTQYF. The DNA sequence follows: TGTGCCAGCAGCCCCCGAGGGGGGGTTGGCACAGATACGCAGTATTTT.